This T cell receptor beta chain was observed in a study of response to subunit inactivated influenza vaccine. The length of the CDR3 is 14 residues. TCRdb itself ran the RT-PCR reads through MiXCR, one entry per CDR3 protein. Of about 610,000 distinct CDR3 sequences listed, 12% to 15% are singletons. This clonotype was observed a handful of times. This material consisted of PBMCs from blood, taken less than 13 days after vaccination. The chain joins TRBV21-1 to TRBJ2-3; TRBD2 was called by the table and not checked on the DNA. TRBV21-1 is designated a pseudogene. The TCR comes from a man in his forties or fifties who received an inactivated influenza vaccine. CDR3 sequence reads: CASSKRPPTDTQYF. Written as DNA, the CDR3 is TGTGCCAGCAGCAAACGCCCTCCCACAGATACGCAGTATTTT.